The clone carrying this T cell receptor (beta chain) was detected only once. Its target is not known. This entry belongs to a study of cytomegalovirus exposure and HLA in healthy donors. Study observations and caveats: In a later analysis, 15,000 to 20,000 TCR beta sequences were associated with HLA alleles at 0.05 false discovery rate.

Trimming removed 4 bases at V and 7 bases at J, with 11 bases between. This CDR3 has 12 amino acids. CDR1 is GTSNPN and CDR2 is SVGIG in the germline V gene (reference sequence). A multiplex PCR was run with 60 Vbeta primers and 13 Jbeta primers. Clones were sequenced by immunoSEQ multiplex PCR, and TCRdb holds only the in-frame ones, with some missing. The data hold some 190,000 clones, with around nine tenths observed a single time. Material for sequencing was PBMCs. The chain carries TRBV30 and TRBJ2-1; no definite D call. This receptor was identified in a woman between 18 and 29 years old in good health and CMV-seronegative. The CDR3 DNA reads as TGTGCCTGGACTATAGTACAGAATGAGCAGTTCTTC. It specifies CAWTIVQNEQFF.